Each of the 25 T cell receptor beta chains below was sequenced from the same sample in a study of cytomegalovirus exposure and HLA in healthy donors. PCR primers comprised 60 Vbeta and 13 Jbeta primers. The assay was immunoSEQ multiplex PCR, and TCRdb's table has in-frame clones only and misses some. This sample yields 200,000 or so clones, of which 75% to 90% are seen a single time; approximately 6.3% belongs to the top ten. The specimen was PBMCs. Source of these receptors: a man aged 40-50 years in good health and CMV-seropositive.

The CDR3 DNA reads as TGTGCCAGCAGCTCCCATAGCGGGGGGGCGGCTGAGCAGTTCTTC. Residues: CASSSHSGGAAEQFF. The J gene is TRBJ2-1, the V gene TRBV9, with 11 nucleotides matching TRBD2. The germline gives CDR1 SGDLS, CDR2 YYNGEE. This CDR3 contains 15 residues. J was trimmed by 9 bases and V by 4 bases; bases with no gene match: 9.

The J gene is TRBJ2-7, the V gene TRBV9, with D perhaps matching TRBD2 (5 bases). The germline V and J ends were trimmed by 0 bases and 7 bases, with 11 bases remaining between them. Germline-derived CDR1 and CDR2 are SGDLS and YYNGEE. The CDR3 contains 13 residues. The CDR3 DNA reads TGTGCCAGCAGCGTAGCACTAGTCGGGGAGCAGTACTTC. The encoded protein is CASSVALVGEQYF.

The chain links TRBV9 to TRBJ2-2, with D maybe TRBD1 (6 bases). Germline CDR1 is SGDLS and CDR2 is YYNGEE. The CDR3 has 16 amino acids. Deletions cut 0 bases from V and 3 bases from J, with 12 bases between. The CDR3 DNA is TGTGCCAGCAGCGTAGGTGCAGGGGCTTACACCGGGGAGCTGTTTTTT. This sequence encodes CASSVGAGAYTGELFF. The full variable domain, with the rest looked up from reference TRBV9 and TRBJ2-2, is DSGVTQTPKHLITATGQRVTLRCSPRSGDLSVYWYQQSLDQGLQFLIQYYNGEERAKGNILERFSAQQFPDLHSELNLSSLELGDSALYFCASSVGAGAYTGELFFGEGSRLTVL.

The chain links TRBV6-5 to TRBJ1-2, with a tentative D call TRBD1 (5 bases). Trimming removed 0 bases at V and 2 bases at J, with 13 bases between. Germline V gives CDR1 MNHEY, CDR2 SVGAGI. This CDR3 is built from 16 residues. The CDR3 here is CASSYSNRPGNYGYTF. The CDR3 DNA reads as TGTGCCAGCAGTTACTCGAATCGGCCAGGGAACTATGGCTACACCTTC.

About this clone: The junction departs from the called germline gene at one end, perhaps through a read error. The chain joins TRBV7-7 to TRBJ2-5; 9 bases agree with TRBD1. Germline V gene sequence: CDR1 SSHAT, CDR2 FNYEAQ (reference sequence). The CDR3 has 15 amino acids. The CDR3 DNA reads TGTGCTAGCAGTTTCGAGGGACAGGGCATCGAGACCCAGTACTTC. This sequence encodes CASSFEGQGIETQYF.

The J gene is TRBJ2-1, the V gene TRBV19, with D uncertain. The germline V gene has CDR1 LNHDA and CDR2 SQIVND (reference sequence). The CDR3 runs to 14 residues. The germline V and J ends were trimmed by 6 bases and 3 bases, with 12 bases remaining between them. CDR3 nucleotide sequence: TGTGCCAGTAGCTCGGAGATTCTCTACAATGAGCAGTTCTTC. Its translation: CASSSEILYNEQFF.

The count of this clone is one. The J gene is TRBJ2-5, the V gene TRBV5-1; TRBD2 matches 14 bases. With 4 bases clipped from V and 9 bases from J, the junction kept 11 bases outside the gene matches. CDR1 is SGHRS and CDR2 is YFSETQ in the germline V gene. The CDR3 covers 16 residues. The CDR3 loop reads CASSGLAGGPEEPQYF. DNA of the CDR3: TGCGCCAGCAGCGGACTAGCGGGGGGTCCCGAGGAGCCCCAGTACTTC.

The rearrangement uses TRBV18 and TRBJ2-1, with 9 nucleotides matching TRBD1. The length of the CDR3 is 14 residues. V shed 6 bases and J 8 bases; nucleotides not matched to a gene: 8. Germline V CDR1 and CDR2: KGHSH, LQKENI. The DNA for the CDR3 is TGTGCCAGCTCGTCCGGGACAGGGAGGGATGAGCAGTTCTTC. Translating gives CASSSGTGRDEQFF. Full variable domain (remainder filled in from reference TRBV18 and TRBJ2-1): NAGVMQNPRHLVRRRGQEARLRCSPMKGHSHVYWYRQLPEEGLKFMVYLQKENIIDESGMPKERFSAEFPKEGPSILRIQQVVRGDSAAYFCASSSGTGRDEQFFGPGTRLTVL.

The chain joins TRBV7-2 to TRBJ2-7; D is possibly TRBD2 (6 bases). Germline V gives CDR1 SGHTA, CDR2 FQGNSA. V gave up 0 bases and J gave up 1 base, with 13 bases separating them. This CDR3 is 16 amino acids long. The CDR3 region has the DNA TGTGCCAGCAGCTTAGCGGGGGGTCAGGCTTCCTACGAGCAGTACTTC. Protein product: CASSLAGGQASYEQYF.

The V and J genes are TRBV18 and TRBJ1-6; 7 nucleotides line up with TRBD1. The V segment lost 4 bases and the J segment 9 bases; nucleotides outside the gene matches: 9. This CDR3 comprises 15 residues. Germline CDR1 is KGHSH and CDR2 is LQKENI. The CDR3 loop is CASSQGAGGGSPLHF. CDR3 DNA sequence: TGTGCCAGCTCACAGGGGGCGGGTGGAGGTTCACCCCTCCACTTT. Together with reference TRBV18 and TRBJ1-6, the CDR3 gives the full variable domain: NAGVMQNPRHLVRRRGQEARLRCSPMKGHSHVYWYRQLPEEGLKFMVYLQKENIIDESGMPKERFSAEFPKEGPSILRIQQVVRGDSAAYFCASSQGAGGGSPLHFGNGTRLTVT.

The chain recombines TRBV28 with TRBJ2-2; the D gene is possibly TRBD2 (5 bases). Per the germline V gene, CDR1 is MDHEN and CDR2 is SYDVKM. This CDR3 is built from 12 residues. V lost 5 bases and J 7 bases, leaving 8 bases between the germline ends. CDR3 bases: TGTGCCAGCAGTCCGGGGATCGGGGAGCTGTTTTTT. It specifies CASSPGIGELFF.

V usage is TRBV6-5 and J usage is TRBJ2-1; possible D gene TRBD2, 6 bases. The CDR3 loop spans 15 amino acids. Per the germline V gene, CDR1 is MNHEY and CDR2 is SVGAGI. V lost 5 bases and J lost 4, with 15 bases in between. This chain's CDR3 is CASSVSGTAYNEQFF. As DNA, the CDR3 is TGTGCCAGCAGTGTCTCAGGGACTGCTTACAATGAGCAGTTCTTC.

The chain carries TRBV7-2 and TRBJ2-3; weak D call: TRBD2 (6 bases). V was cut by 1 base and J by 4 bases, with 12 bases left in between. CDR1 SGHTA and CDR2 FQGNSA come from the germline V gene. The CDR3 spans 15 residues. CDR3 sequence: CASSLDGGIADTQYF. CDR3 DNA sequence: TGTGCCAGCAGCTTAGACGGCGGGATCGCAGATACGCAGTATTTT.

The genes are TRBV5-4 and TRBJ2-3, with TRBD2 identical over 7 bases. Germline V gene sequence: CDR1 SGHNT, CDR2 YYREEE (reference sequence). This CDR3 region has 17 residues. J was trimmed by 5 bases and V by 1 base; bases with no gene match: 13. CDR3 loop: CASSLNLLRGRVDTQYF. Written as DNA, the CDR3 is TGTGCCAGCAGCTTGAATCTGCTGCGGGGGAGGGTAGATACGCAGTATTTT.

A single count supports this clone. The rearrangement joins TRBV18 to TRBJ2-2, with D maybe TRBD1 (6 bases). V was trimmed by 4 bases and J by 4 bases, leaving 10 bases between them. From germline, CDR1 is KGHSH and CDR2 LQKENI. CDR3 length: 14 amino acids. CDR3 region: CASSLKQGTGELFF. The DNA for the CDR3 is TGTGCCAGCTCACTAAAACAGGGCACCGGGGAGCTGTTTTTT.

The CDR3 sequence is CALNRDRVDEQYF. The CDR3 nucleotides read TGTGCTCTGAACCGGGACAGGGTAGACGAGCAGTACTTC. V usage is TRBV30 and J usage is TRBJ2-7; 9 nucleotides match TRBD1. This CDR3 contains 13 residues. Germline-derived CDR1 and CDR2 are GTSNPN and SVGIG (reference sequence). The entire variable domain, with the rest obtained from reference TRBV30 and TRBJ2-7, is as follows: SQTIHQWPATLVQPVGSPLSLECTVEGTSNPNLYWYRQAAGRGLQLLFYSVGIGQISSEVPQNLSASRPQDRQFILSSKKLLLSDSGFYLCALNRDRVDEQYFGPGTRLTVT.

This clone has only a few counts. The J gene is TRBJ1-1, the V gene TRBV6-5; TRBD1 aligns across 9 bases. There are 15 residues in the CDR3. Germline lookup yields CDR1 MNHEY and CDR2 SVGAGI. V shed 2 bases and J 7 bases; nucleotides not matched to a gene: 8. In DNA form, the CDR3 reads TGTGCCAGCAGTTACAACCCGGACAGGGGCTATGAAGCTTTCTTT. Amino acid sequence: CASSYNPDRGYEAFF.

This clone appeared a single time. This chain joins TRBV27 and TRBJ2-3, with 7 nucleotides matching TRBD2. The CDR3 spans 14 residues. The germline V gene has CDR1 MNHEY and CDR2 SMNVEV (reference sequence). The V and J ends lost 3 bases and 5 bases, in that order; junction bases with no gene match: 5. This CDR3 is CASSLERGGDTQYF. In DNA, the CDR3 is TGTGCCAGCAGTTTGGAGCGGGGCGGAGATACGCAGTATTTT.

CDR3 nucleotides: TGTGCCAGCAGACCGCCGGGACAGGGTTACTACGAGCAGTACTTC. Translated: CASRPPGQGYYEQYF. This chain joins TRBV7-9 and TRBJ2-7; 9 positions match TRBD1. This CDR3 spans 15 amino acids. CDR1 is SEHNR, CDR2 FQNEAQ, per germline (reference sequence). Losses at the gene ends were 6 bases for V and 3 bases for J; bases not matched to a gene: 9.

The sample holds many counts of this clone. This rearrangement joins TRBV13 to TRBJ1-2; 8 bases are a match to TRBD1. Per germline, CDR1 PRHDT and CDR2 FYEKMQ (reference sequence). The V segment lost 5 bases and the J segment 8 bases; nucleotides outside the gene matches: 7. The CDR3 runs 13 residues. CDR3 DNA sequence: TGTGCCAGCAGCACCCCGGACAGGGAGGGCTACACCTTC. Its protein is CASSTPDREGYTF. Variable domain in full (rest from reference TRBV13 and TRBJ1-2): AAGVIQSPRHLIKEKRETATLKCYPIPRHDTVYWYQQGPGQDPQFLISFYEKMQSDKGSIPDRFSAQQFSDYHSELNMSSLELGDSALYFCASSTPDREGYTFGSGTRLTVV.

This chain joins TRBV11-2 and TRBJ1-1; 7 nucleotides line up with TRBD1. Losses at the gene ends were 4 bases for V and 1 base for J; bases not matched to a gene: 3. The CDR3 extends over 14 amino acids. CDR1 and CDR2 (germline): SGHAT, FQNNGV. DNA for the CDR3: TGTGCCAGCAGCTACCCAGGGGGGAACACTGAAGCTTTCTTT. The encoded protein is CASSYPGGNTEAFF.

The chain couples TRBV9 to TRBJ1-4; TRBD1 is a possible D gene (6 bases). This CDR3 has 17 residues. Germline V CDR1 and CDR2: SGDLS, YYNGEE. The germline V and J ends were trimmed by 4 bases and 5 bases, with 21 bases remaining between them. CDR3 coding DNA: TGTGCCAGCAGCCTCGATGCTCGGACAGCACAGAATGAAAAACTGTTTTTT. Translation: CASSLDARTAQNEKLFF.

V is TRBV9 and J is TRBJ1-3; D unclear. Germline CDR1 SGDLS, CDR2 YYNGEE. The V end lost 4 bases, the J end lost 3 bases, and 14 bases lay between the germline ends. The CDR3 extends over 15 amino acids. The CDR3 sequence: CASSPRTISGNTIYF. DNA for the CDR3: TGTGCCAGCAGCCCCCGAACGATCAGTGGAAACACCATATATTTT.

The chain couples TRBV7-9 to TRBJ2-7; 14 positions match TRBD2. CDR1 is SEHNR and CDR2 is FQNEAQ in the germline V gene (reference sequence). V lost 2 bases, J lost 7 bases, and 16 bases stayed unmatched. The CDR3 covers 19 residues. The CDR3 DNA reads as TGTGCCAGCAGCTTATTCCAGGGACTAGCGGGGGACCACCTTCGTGAGCAGTACTTC. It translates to CASSLFQGLAGDHLREQYF.

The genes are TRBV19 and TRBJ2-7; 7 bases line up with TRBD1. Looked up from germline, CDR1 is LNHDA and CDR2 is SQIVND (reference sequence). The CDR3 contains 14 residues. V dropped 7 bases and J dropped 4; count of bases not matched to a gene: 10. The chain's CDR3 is CASTSTGAGYEQYF. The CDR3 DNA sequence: TGTGCCAGTACCTCAACAGGGGCCGGATACGAGCAGTACTTC. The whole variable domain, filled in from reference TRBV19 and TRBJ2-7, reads DGGITQSPKYLFRKEGQNVTLSCEQNLNHDAMYWYRQDPGQGLRLIYYSQIVNDFQKGDIAEGYSVSREKKESFPLTVTSAQKNPTAFYLCASTSTGAGYEQYFGPGTRLTVT.